A single sample gave rise to the 9 T cell receptor beta chains below, sequenced in a study of shared clonotypes between healthy human individuals. Assay: immunoSEQ multiplex PCR; the TCRdb copy retains only in-frame clones and omits some. Here the sample spans under 700,000 clones, roughly 96% being singletons. Naivety among CD8 cells was defined by CD45RO negativity and positive CCR7 selection, thereby excluding terminally differentiated effector memory CD45RA+ cells. The material sequenced was naive CD8+ T cells sorted from blood. These receptors were collected from a woman aged 30 to 39 in good health.

The J gene is TRBJ2-3, the V gene TRBV14; D is uncertain. V lost 4 bases and J 0 bases, leaving 5 bases between the germline ends. CDR3 length equals 13 residues. Per the germline V gene, CDR1 is SGHDN and CDR2 is FVKESK. CDR3 in amino acids: CASSRGSTDTQYF. DNA for the CDR3: TGTGCCAGCAGCCGTGGAAGCACAGATACGCAGTATTTT.

The V and J genes are TRBV13 and TRBJ2-2; 9 bases are shared with TRBD2. This CDR3 comprises 17 residues. After removal of 4 bases from V and 6 bases from J, the junction contained 12 bases not matched to a gene. Looked up from germline, CDR1 is PRHDT and CDR2 is FYEKMQ (reference sequence). CDR3 amino acids: CASSSHLVAGVAGELFF. DNA of the CDR3: TGTGCCAGCAGCTCCCATTTAGTAGCGGGAGTAGCCGGGGAGCTGTTTTTT.

The chain links TRBV27 to TRBJ2-1; D might be TRBD1 (5 bases). Between the trimmed V and J ends, which lost 7 bases and 7 bases, there was a span of 11 bases. Germline V gene lookup returns CDR1 MNHEY and CDR2 SMNVEV (reference sequence). The CDR3 is made up of 12 amino acids. CDR3: CASNTGGNEQFF. The CDR3 DNA sequence: TGTGCCAGCAACACAGGTGGTAATGAGCAGTTCTTC.

V gene TRBV13 combines with J gene TRBJ2-7, with D perhaps given as TRBD1 or TRBD2 (6 bases each). The CDR3 covers 15 residues. Between the trimmed V and J ends, which lost 1 base and 1 base, there was a span of 11 bases. Per germline, CDR1 PRHDT and CDR2 FYEKMQ (reference sequence). The CDR3 bases are TGTGCCAGCAGCTTAGAAGGAGGGGGATCCTACGAGCAGTACTTC. It specifies CASSLEGGGSYEQYF.

The V gene is TRBV11-2, the J gene TRBJ1-1; D might be TRBD1 (6 bases). Germline assignment: CDR1 SGHAT and CDR2 FQNNGV. V lost 3 bases and J lost 11, with 13 bases in between. The length of the CDR3 is 12 residues. The CDR3 sequence: CASSFRGLRAFF. The CDR3 DNA follows: TGTGCCAGCAGCTTCCGGGGGCTGAGGGCTTTCTTT.

The chain joins TRBV4-1 to TRBJ2-1; no definite D call. The CDR3 length is 11 residues. Trimming shortened V by 0 bases and J by 8 bases, and 2 bases separated the two germline ends. Germline values: CDR1 MGHRA, CDR2 YSYEKL. The CDR3 spells CASSQEYEQFF. The CDR3, as DNA: TGCGCCAGCAGCCAAGAGTATGAGCAGTTCTTC.

V and J are TRBV27 and TRBJ2-7, with D possibly matching TRBD2 (7 bases). The CDR3 runs to 13 residues. Trimming removed 5 bases from V and 8 bases from J, with 16 bases in between. Germline V lookup: CDR1 MNHEY, CDR2 SMNVEV (reference sequence). The CDR3 reads CASSRGGAFQQYF. The CDR3 DNA reads as TGTGCCAGCAGTAGGGGGGGCGCGTTCCAGCAGTACTTC.

The chain combines TRBV2 with TRBJ1-5; D perhaps matches TRBD1 (5 bases). V was trimmed by 7 bases and J by 5 bases, leaving 18 bases between them. This CDR3 has 15 amino acids. Germline-derived CDR1 and CDR2 are SNHLY and FYNNEI. The CDR3 sequence is CASKSDSSPHQPQHF. In DNA form, the CDR3 reads TGTGCCAGCAAATCTGACAGCTCTCCCCATCAGCCCCAGCATTTT.

The V and J genes are TRBV6-5 and TRBJ2-7; a weak D match, TRBD1 (6 bases). The CDR3 sequence is 15 residues long. Trimming stripped 6 bases from V and 5 bases from J, with 20 bases between. Germline CDR1 is MNHEY and CDR2 is SVGAGI. CDR3 residues: CASRPSTGISDEQYF. The DNA for the CDR3 is TGTGCCAGCAGACCATCGACAGGTATCTCGGACGAGCAGTACTTC.